These 21 T cell receptor beta chains originate from one sample sequenced in a study of CD8 T cells in Susac syndrome. Reverse transcription of about 0.45 to 1 ug RNA was carried out with random hexamers. TCRdb re-analysed the immunoSEQ multiplex PCR reads in MiXCR, keeping a single row per CDR3 protein. The repertoire includes about 100,000 distinct CDR3 sequences, about 95% of them detected once, and around 0.3% sits in the top ten. The material sequenced was CD8+ T cells from PBMCs. The receptors were gathered from a human donor with Susac syndrome.

The chain joins TRBV13 to TRBJ2-1; D is unclear. The ends were cut back, 3 bases at V and 4 bases at J, with 4 bases in the middle. This CDR3 is 12 amino acids long. From germline, CDR1 is PRHDT and CDR2 FYEKMQ (reference sequence). The CDR3: CASSFEYNEQFF. CDR3 DNA sequence: TGTGCCAGCAGCTTCGAATACAATGAGCAGTTCTTC.

This chain connects TRBV21-1 to TRBJ2-7; TRBD2 was called by the table and not checked on the DNA. TRBV21-1 is recorded as a pseudogene. The CDR3 sequence is 21 residues long. The CDR3 DNA is TGTGCCAGCAGCAAAAAGAAGAGTTTAGATTATGAGCGGGCCACGACCTACGAGCAGTACTTC. Translating gives CASSKKKSLDYERATTYEQYF.

The chain joins TRBV6-6 to TRBJ2-3; D remains unclear. Germline CDR1 and CDR2: MNHNY and SVGAGI (reference sequence). The length of the CDR3 is 12 residues. Trimming pared 5 bases from V and 2 bases from J, leaving 5 bases between. This chain's CDR3 is CASSAYTDTQYF. In DNA, the CDR3 is TGTGCCAGCAGTGCCTACACAGATACGCAGTATTTT.

The V and J genes are TRBV12-3 or TRBV12-4 and TRBJ1-4; D unresolved. V was cut by 6 bases and J by 6 bases, with 5 bases left in between. This CDR3 is built from 11 residues. The chain's CDR3 is CASSGYEKLFF. Here the CDR3 DNA reads TGTGCCAGCAGCGGTTATGAAAAACTGTTTTTT.

The V gene is TRBV19, the J gene TRBJ2-1; the match to TRBD2 covers 7 bases. This CDR3 region has 14 residues. With 5 bases clipped from V and 7 bases from J, the junction kept 8 bases outside the gene matches. Per the germline V gene, CDR1 is LNHDA and CDR2 is SQIVND (reference sequence). The chain's CDR3 is CASSPGLGSNEQFF. DNA for the CDR3: TGTGCCAGTAGTCCCGGACTAGGATCGAATGAGCAGTTCTTC.

As DNA, the CDR3 is TGTGCCAGCAGTCCACAGGGAGGCTATGGCTACACCTTC. Translated: CASSPQGGYGYTF. This rearrangement joins TRBV6-5 to TRBJ1-2; TRBD1 is a possible D gene (6 bases). Germline values: CDR1 MNHEY, CDR2 SVGAGI. V was cut by 5 bases and J by 4 bases, with 11 bases left in between. The CDR3 length is 13 residues.

The chain links TRBV12-3 or TRBV12-4 to TRBJ2-6; no firm D call. This CDR3 comprises 13 residues. V lost 6 bases and J 2 bases, leaving 5 bases between the germline ends. CDR3 DNA: TGTGCCAGCAGGAGCGCTGGGGCCAACGTCCTGACTTTC. Its translation: CASRSAGANVLTF.

This clonotype was observed once. V gene TRBV14 combines with J gene TRBJ2-1; D ambiguous. The germline gives CDR1 SGHDN, CDR2 FVKESK. V was shortened by 4 bases and J by 5 bases, with 9 bases between the two germline ends. This CDR3 has 13 amino acids. CDR3: CASSPPQNNEQFF. The CDR3 DNA follows: TGTGCCAGCAGCCCGCCCCAAAACAATGAGCAGTTCTTC.

The chain is built from TRBV11-2 and TRBJ2-7; D unclear. CDR1 and CDR2 (germline): SGHAT, FQNNGV. The CDR3 sequence is 13 residues long. V was cut by 1 base and J by 7 bases, with 11 bases left in between. CDR3 sequence: CASSLVSGREQYF. The CDR3 DNA is TGTGCCAGCAGCTTAGTATCAGGAAGGGAGCAGTACTTC.

The V and J genes are TRBV20-1 and TRBJ2-7; 13 positions match TRBD2. The junction had 19 bases not matched to a gene; V was cut back by 7 bases and J by 4 bases. CDR1 is DFQATT and CDR2 is SNEGSKA in the germline V gene (reference sequence). The CDR3 loop spans 18 amino acids. The CDR3 loop reads CSVLNPTSGGVHRYEQYF. CDR3 bases: TGCAGTGTTCTGAACCCCACTAGCGGGGGGGTCCATCGGTACGAGCAGTACTTC.

The chain carries TRBV13 and TRBJ2-1, with TRBD2 matching 12 bases. Per germline, CDR1 PRHDT and CDR2 FYEKMQ (reference sequence). V was pared by 5 bases and J by 9 bases, with 5 bases of the junction left unmatched. The CDR3 is made up of 14 amino acids. As DNA, the CDR3 is TGTGCCAGCAGCCCTAGCGGGGGGGCAGGTGAGCAGTTCTTC. This codes for CASSPSGGAGEQFF. The full variable domain, rest sourced from reference TRBV13 and TRBJ2-1, is AAGVIQSPRHLIKEKRETATLKCYPIPRHDTVYWYQQGPGQDPQFLISFYEKMQSDKGSIPDRFSAQQFSDYHSELNMSSLELGDSALYFCASSPSGGAGEQFFGPGTRLTVL.

This chain links TRBV20-1 with TRBJ1-1; D uncertain. V lost 0 bases and J 4 bases, leaving 12 bases between the germline ends. The CDR3 spans 14 residues. Per the germline V gene, CDR1 is DFQATT and CDR2 is SNEGSKA (reference sequence). The CDR3 DNA is TGCAGTGCTAGAGAGGAAGGCGGGATCACTGAAGCTTTCTTT. This sequence encodes CSAREEGGITEAFF.

The V and J genes are TRBV20-1 and TRBJ1-1; D gene unclear. The CDR3 totals 12 residues. V lost 3 bases, J lost 5 bases, and 10 bases lay in between. Germline CDR1 DFQATT, CDR2 SNEGSKA (reference sequence). The CDR3 loop reads CSASRRFTEAFF. The CDR3 DNA sequence: TGCAGTGCTAGTCGCAGGTTTACTGAAGCTTTCTTT.

The chain uses TRBV3-1 and TRBJ2-2, with D hard to call. V was shortened by 7 bases and J by 2 bases, with 11 bases between the two germline ends. CDR3 length equals 14 residues. Germline CDR1 is LGHDT and CDR2 is YNNKEL (reference sequence). CDR3 bases: TGTGCCAGCATAGCAGAAACTAACACCGGGGAGCTGTTTTTT. Its protein is CASIAETNTGELFF.

This clonotype was detected only once. This rearrangement joins TRBV5-6 to TRBJ2-1, with TRBD2 as a possible D gene (5 bases). V lost 1 base to trimming and J lost 6 bases, with 17 bases between them. CDR1 SGHDT and CDR2 YYEEEE come from the germline V gene. The length of the CDR3 is 16 residues. In DNA form, the CDR3 reads TGTGCCAGCAGCTTGACCGGGGATGGTATGAGCAATGAGCAGTTCTTC. The encoded protein is CASSLTGDGMSNEQFF. Filled out from reference TRBV5-6 and TRBJ2-1, the complete variable domain reads DAGVTQSPTHLIKTRGQQVTLRCSPKSGHDTVSWYQQALGQGPQFIFQYYEEEERQRGNFPDRFSGHQFPNYSSELNVNALLLGDSALYLCASSLTGDGMSNEQFFGPGTRLTVL.

This chain uses TRBV10-3 with TRBJ2-7, with D unresolved. The CDR3 contains 13 residues. The germline V gene has CDR1 ENHRY and CDR2 SYGVKD. V was pared by 1 base and J by 4 bases, with 8 bases between. CDR3 nucleotides: TGTGCCATCAGTGAGTTGGCAGCTTACGAGCAGTACTTC. Encoded protein: CAISELAAYEQYF.

This clonotype was seen once. The rearrangement joins TRBV2 to TRBJ2-7; 7 bases map to TRBD1. V gave up 9 bases and J gave up 0 bases; unmatched junction bases: 2. CDR3 length equals 12 residues. Germline assignment: CDR1 SNHLY and CDR2 FYNNEI. The CDR3 region has the DNA TGTGCCAGTGGGACAGACTCCTACGAGCAGTACTTC. Translated: CASGTDSYEQYF. The full variable domain, in which reference TRBV2 and TRBJ2-7 provide the parts outside the CDR3, is EPEVTQTPSHQVTQMGQEVILRCVPISNHLYFYWYRQILGQKVEFLVSFYNNEISEKSEIFDDQFSVERPDGSNFTLKIRSTKLEDSAMYFCASGTDSYEQYFGPGTRLTVT.

The CDR3 nucleotides are TGTGCCAGCAGTGACACTCCCACAGATACGCAGTATTTT. It translates to CASSDTPTDTQYF. The chain recombines TRBV6-4 with TRBJ2-3; D call uncertain. Looked up from germline, CDR1 is MRHNA and CDR2 is SNTAGT. CDR3 size: 13 residues. The V and J ends lost 2 bases and 2 bases respectively, with 5 bases between them.

CDR3 in amino acids: CTYYSRDSETTDTQYF. The CDR3, as DNA: TGTACCTACTATTCTCGGGACAGTGAAACCACAGATACGCAGTATTTT. The genes are TRBV6-4 and TRBJ2-3, with TRBD1 matching 7 bases. Germline V CDR1 and CDR2: MRHNA, SNTAGT. The CDR3 has 16 amino acids.

This rearrangement joins TRBV20-1 to TRBJ1-1; D call uncertain. Between the trimmed V and J ends, which lost 2 bases and 0 bases, there was a span of 4 bases. The CDR3 has 12 residues. Germline V lookup: CDR1 DFQATT, CDR2 SNEGSKA (reference sequence). CDR3 in DNA: TGCAGTGCTAGATTCGTGAACACTGAAGCTTTCTTT. It is translated as CSARFVNTEAFF.

This clonotype was detected only a few times. The chain carries TRBV5-1 and TRBJ1-2, with D possibly TRBD1 on 6 matching bases. CDR3 length equals 15 residues. The V end was cut by 5 bases, the J end by 4 bases, with 18 bases between. The germline gives CDR1 SGHRS, CDR2 YFSETQ. The CDR3, as DNA: TGCGCCAGCAGACTATCTTCAGACAGGACCTATGGCTACACCTTC. Translated, it gives CASRLSSDRTYGYTF.